This is a list of T cell receptor beta chains from one sample in a study of blood T cell repertoires in COVID-19. Assay: immunoSEQ multiplex PCR; the TCRdb copy retains only in-frame clones and omits some. Here the sample spans approximately 300,000 clones, roughly 90% being singletons. Sequenced sample: PBMCs or T cells enriched from blood (not recorded which). These receptors came from a woman in her twenties or thirties who had recovered from COVID-19. CDR3s include the opening cysteine and the closing phenylalanine or tryptophan.

v_gene | len | CDR3aa
TRBV6-2/TRBV6-3 | 16 | CASSYSGGLVSYEQYF
TRBV5-1 | 15 | CASSPGQGAGYGYTF
TRBV5-1 | 14 | CASGAGTTLGEQYF
TRBV5-1 | 15 | CASSLEGQGRAEAFF
TRBV7-8 | 17 | CASSLASLAFSTDTQYF
TRBV6-2/TRBV6-3 | 13 | CASSRYSRETQYF
TRBV19 | 14 | CASKGWGVQETQYF
TRBV4-3 | 15 | CASSQVSPSGDEQFF
TRBV11-3 | 15 | CASSPGQGGAGELFF
TRBV7-6 | 15 | CASSFTGGNTGELFF
TRBV28 | 12 | CASRQGSYEQYF
TRBV4-3 | 18 | CASSHKVASGAKVYEQYF
TRBV10-3 | 13 | CAISEQGNTEAFF
TRBV19 | 14 | CASELAGGYNEQFF
TRBV19 | 15 | CASKLQGASGNEQFF
TRBV2 | 11 | CASGLEETQYF
TRBV28 | 12 | CASSSGQGRAFF
TRBV3-1/TRBV3-2 | 14 | CASSQGTGRRRAFF
TRBV7-2 | 15 | CASSSGLAGGREQYF
TRBV7-8 | 15 | CASSLGTSGIYEQYF
TRBV6-4 | 13 | CASSPSGNNEQFF
TRBV28 | 15 | CASSLSGSRADTQYF
TRBV5-4 | 15 | CASSLFSEENTEAFF
TRBV2 | 13 | CASSGLVGDEQFF
TRBV14 | 14 | CASSQAGGPHEQYF
TRBV19 | 16 | CASTSPPASPNQPQHF
TRBV5-6 | 16 | CASRTGTGYYNSPLHF
TRBV3-1/TRBV3-2 | 17 | CASSQGSASGSTDTQYF
TRBV15 | 12 | CATSPGNQPQHF
TRBV24-1 | 12 | CATSAQGYEQYF
TRBV21-1 | 12 | CASSPVNQPQHF
TRBV9 | 15 | CASSVGLSSENTIYF
TRBV7-3 | 20 | CASSLIPKVQGAKNTGELFF
TRBV5-1 | 17 | CASSLAAGTRISDTQYF
TRBV2 | 14 | CANKRGGGTDTQYF
TRBV7-6 | 14 | CASSLDRSSYEQYF
TRBV6-5 | 15 | CASSSLAGGLNEQFF
TRBV5-4 | 19 | CASSARWASGGLNTGELFF
TRBV19 | 12 | CASGPQTEGAFF
TRBV3-1/TRBV3-2 | 16 | CASSQDRQGGNQPQHF
TRBV19 | 17 | CASSSAVGLAQQETQYF
TRBV29-1 | 14 | CSVSPRTPNTEAFF
TRBV18 | 15 | CASSTSGRLYNEQFF
TRBV7-6 | 18 | CASSLGGYGTGSGDTQYF
TRBV7-9 | 16 | CASSLDRSGRWYGYTF